These T cell receptor beta chains were read from a single sample in a study of beta chain features in type 1 diabetes. Clones were read by immunoSEQ multiplex PCR, and TCRdb kept only the in-frame ones, dropping some. The table records under 250,000 clones, approximately 10% of them present only once. Sequenced: central memory CD4+ T cells from blood. The source of these receptors is a man aged 18 to 29 in good health. Both conserved end residues are part of each CDR3.

V gene	CDR3 length	J gene	CDR3 protein
TRBV7-9	14	TRBJ2-5	CASSLWREWETQYF
TRBV5-1	14	TRBJ2-1	CASSGGSLYNEQFF
TRBV2	14	TRBJ2-7	CASHRSGGSYEQYF
TRBV5-1	12	TRBJ2-1	CASSLSLSEQFF
TRBV23-1	12	TRBJ1-3	CASLVSGNTIYF
TRBV30	14	TRBJ2-3	CAWTLGLGTDTQYF
TRBV7-7	14	TRBJ2-3	CASSLRGSTDTQYF
TRBV18	16	TRBJ2-5	CASSPRAGQGAETQYF
TRBV6-5	14	TRBJ2-1	CASSYGSATNEQFF
TRBV4-1	17	TRBJ2-7	CASSQGLSEGWSYEQYF
TRBV30	15	TRBJ1-5	CAWSSGTRSNQPQHF
TRBV13	13	TRBJ2-3	CASSLRGRGTQYF
TRBV29-1	15	TRBJ2-5	CSVDDWGRTQETQYF
TRBV30	13	TRBJ1-4	CAWRDSIYEKLFF
TRBV5-1	15	TRBJ1-4	CASSENTGGNEKLFF
TRBV29-1	17	TRBJ2-5	CSVEIFTSGRARETQYF